Presented here are 19 T cell receptor beta chains from one specimen sequenced in a study of spatial heterogeneity in lung cancer. TCRdb analysed the 5' RACE reads with MiXCR anew, one entry per CDR3 protein. The sample carries 6,000 to 8,500 distinct CDR3 sequences, approximately 8.6% recorded once. The sample's time point: sample taken at primary tumor resection. This specimen was PBMCs, taken at surgery. All receptors come from a male donor with early-stage non-small cell lung cancer.

This clonotype was recorded many times. The rearrangement joins TRBV4-2 to TRBJ1-2, with a possible D match to TRBD1 (6 bases). The CDR3 totals 17 residues. Germline assignment: CDR1 LGHNA and CDR2 YNFKEQ. Trimming took 0 bases from V and 0 from J, leaving 14 bases between them. CDR3 sequence reads: CASSQDLRGKSNYGYTF. Written as DNA, the CDR3 is TGTGCCAGCAGCCAAGATCTTAGGGGGAAATCTAACTATGGCTACACCTTC.

Many counts were recorded for this clonotype. The genes are TRBV7-6 and TRBJ2-7; no clear D gene. This CDR3 comprises 15 residues. Trimming cost V 0 bases and J 2 bases, with 11 bases left between them. CDR1 is SGHVS, CDR2 FNYEAQ, per germline. The CDR3 reads CASSLASATPYEQYF. The CDR3 DNA reads TGTGCCAGCAGCTTAGCGTCGGCAACCCCCTACGAGCAGTACTTC.

In its sample, this clonotype was seen many times. The J gene is TRBJ2-2, the V gene TRBV6-1; D not resolved. The V and J ends lost 3 bases and 2 bases respectively, with 10 bases between them. The germline gives CDR1 MNHNS, CDR2 SASEGT. This CDR3 is built from 15 residues. The CDR3 here is CASSDPQLNTGELFF. The DNA of the CDR3 is TGTGCCAGCAGTGATCCCCAACTTAACACCGGGGAGCTGTTTTTT.

The chain couples TRBV3-1 to TRBJ1-5; D not certain. V was trimmed by 4 bases and J by 0 bases, leaving 19 bases between them. The germline gives CDR1 LGHDT, CDR2 YNNKEL (reference sequence). This CDR3 contains 18 residues. The CDR3 nucleotides read TGTGCCAGCAGCCTGAGTTCACAAGGATTAAATAGCAATCAGCCCCAGCATTTT. This codes for CASSLSSQGLNSNQPQHF.

This clonotype is classed as medium-sized. V is TRBV28 and J is TRBJ2-1; a weak D match, TRBD1 (6 bases). Deletions cut 9 bases from V and 6 bases from J, with 18 bases between. The CDR3 loop spans 14 amino acids. Germline-derived CDR1 and CDR2 are MDHEN and SYDVKM. CDR3 region: CASRLPGVGNEQFF. CDR3 nucleotide sequence: TGTGCCAGTCGTCTTCCAGGGGTTGGCAATGAGCAGTTCTTC. The entire variable domain, with the rest obtained from reference TRBV28 and TRBJ2-1, is as follows: DVKVTQSSRYLVKRTGEKVFLECVQDMDHENMFWYRQDPGLGLRLIYFSYDVKMKEKGDIPEGYSVSREKKERFSLILESASTNQTSMYLCASRLPGVGNEQFFGPGTRLTVL.

This clonotype is classed as medium-sized. This rearrangement joins TRBV29-1 to TRBJ2-3, with TRBD2 matching over 8 bases. The CDR3 length is 14 residues. Germline loops: CDR1 SQVTM, CDR2 ANQGSEA. V gave up 3 bases and J gave up 3 bases; unmatched junction bases: 5. This CDR3 is CSVDSGTRTDTQYF. The CDR3 DNA reads TGCAGCGTTGACTCCGGGACTAGAACAGATACGCAGTATTTT.

This clonotype was seen repeatedly, ten times or more. The rearrangement links TRBV9 to TRBJ2-3; D tentatively reads TRBD1 or TRBD2 (5 bases each). Trimming took off 3 bases at V and 5 bases at J, with 19 bases between the two ends. Germline V gene sequence: CDR1 SGDLS, CDR2 YYNGEE. This CDR3 contains 16 residues. The CDR3 loop reads CASSGSRDQRLDTQYF. For the CDR3, the DNA is TGTGCCAGCAGCGGTAGCCGGGACCAGAGGCTAGATACGCAGTATTTT.

In this sample, this clonotype turned up many times. This chain uses TRBV29-1 with TRBJ2-3; D might be TRBD2 (6 bases). The ends were cut back, 1 base at V and 3 bases at J, with 17 bases in the middle. Germline CDR1 is SQVTM and CDR2 is ANQGSEA. This CDR3 has 16 amino acids. The CDR3 sequence: CSVEGGRGRRTDTQYF. The CDR3 DNA reads as TGCAGCGTTGAAGGAGGACGGGGGAGGAGGACAGATACGCAGTATTTT.

The table lists this clonotype with a few counts. The chain has TRBV19 and TRBJ2-7; D assignment may be TRBD1 or TRBD2 (6 bases each). The CDR3 totals 16 residues. Germline values: CDR1 LNHDA, CDR2 SQIVND (reference sequence). Trimming removed 8 bases at V and 0 bases at J, with 20 bases between. The CDR3 DNA is TGTGCCAGTCGACCCCGGGGGCTAGCTTACTCCTACGAGCAGTACTTC. Translated: CASRPRGLAYSYEQYF. The whole variable domain, remainder taken from reference TRBV19 and TRBJ2-7, is DGGITQSPKYLFRKEGQNVTLSCEQNLNHDAMYWYRQDPGQGLRLIYYSQIVNDFQKGDIAEGYSVSREKKESFPLTVTSAQKNPTAFYLCASRPRGLAYSYEQYFGPGTRLTVT.

This clonotype was seen many times. The chain links TRBV9 to TRBJ2-2, with TRBD2 identical over 10 bases. This CDR3 spans 16 amino acids. Germline CDR1 is SGDLS and CDR2 is YYNGEE. Germline trimming cut 3 bases from V and 1 base from J; bases unmatched to any gene: 3. The CDR3 sequence: CASSAPSGRNTGELFF. CDR3 coding DNA: TGTGCCAGCAGCGCACCTAGCGGGAGGAACACCGGGGAGCTGTTTTTT.

By sample fraction, this clonotype is medium-sized. This sequence joins TRBV4-3 and TRBJ2-1; 9 bases are a match to TRBD2. CDR3 length: 17 amino acids. Trimming at V came to 0 bases and at J to 4 bases, leaving 7 bases not matched to a gene. In germline, CDR1 is LGHNA, CDR2 YSLEER. The CDR3 sequence: CASSQDPSGRTYNEQFF. The CDR3 nucleotides read TGCGCCAGCAGCCAAGATCCCAGCGGGAGGACTTACAATGAGCAGTTCTTC.

This clonotype was recorded at least ten times. This chain uses TRBV9 with TRBJ2-1, with 11 bases lining up with TRBD2. With V trimmed by 2 bases and J by 8 bases, 6 bases remained unmatched. Germline CDR1 SGDLS, CDR2 YYNGEE. The CDR3 is 15 residues long. CDR3 protein: CASSVLAGGSYEQFF. CDR3 nucleotide sequence: TGTGCCAGCAGCGTCCTAGCGGGAGGTTCATATGAGCAGTTCTTC.

Note on this clonotype: Being one base from a much bigger clone, this may be a read error. V is TRBV20-1 and J is TRBJ2-7; 10 bases line up with TRBD2. Germline V gene data show CDR1 as DFQATT and CDR2 as SNEGSKA (reference sequence). CDR3 length: 14 amino acids. CDR3 in amino acids: CSAASGSFHYEQHF. CDR3 DNA: TGCAGTGCCGCTAGCGGGAGTTTCCACTACGAGCAGCACTTC.

Turning to this clonotype: Being one base from a much bigger clone, this may be a read error. The chain combines TRBV24-1 with TRBJ1-1; D possibly corresponds to TRBD1 (5 bases). CDR3 length: 13 residues. CDR1 KGHDR and CDR2 SFDVKD come from the germline V gene. CDR3 sequence: CATSDQGAGEASF. The CDR3 DNA sequence: TGTGCCACCAGTGATCAGGGAGCCGGTGAAGCTTCCTTT.

The rearrangement uses TRBV2 and TRBJ2-2; TRBD1 agrees at 7 bases. The CDR3 consists of 14 residues. V was pared by 5 bases and J by 4 bases, with 4 bases of the junction left unmatched. CDR1 is SNHLY, CDR2 FYNNEI, per germline. CDR3 sequence: CASSPQGTTGELFF. The DNA for the CDR3 is TGTGCCAGCAGTCCACAGGGGACCACCGGGGAGCTGTTTTTT. The whole variable domain, remainder taken from reference TRBV2 and TRBJ2-2, is EPEVTQTPSHQVTQMGQEVILRCVPISNHLYFYWYRQILGQKVEFLVSFYNNEISEKSEIFDDQFSVERPDGSNFTLKIRSTKLEDSAMYFCASSPQGTTGELFFGEGSRLTVL.

The chain recombines TRBV19 with TRBJ2-1; weak D call: TRBD2 (5 bases). This CDR3 has 15 residues. Between the trimmed V and J ends, which lost 3 bases and 5 bases, there was a span of 14 bases. Germline values: CDR1 LNHDA, CDR2 SQIVND (reference sequence). CDR3 sequence (DNA): TGTGCCAGTAGTATCGACGGGGTATTGAACAATGAGCAGTTCTTC. Protein: CASSIDGVLNNEQFF.

This clonotype came up many times. This chain connects TRBV12-3 or TRBV12-4 to TRBJ1-3, with D hard to call. CDR3 length equals 12 residues. With 9 bases removed from V and 3 bases from J, the gap between germline ends came to 9 bases. In DNA form, the CDR3 reads TGTGCCAGTACCTTGAGTGGAAACACCATATATTTT. This encodes CASTLSGNTIYF.

This clonotype came up many times. The chain carries TRBV2 and TRBJ2-1; no clear D. The ends were cut back, 2 bases at V and 10 bases at J, with 12 bases in the middle. The CDR3 sequence is 13 residues long. Germline CDR1 is SNHLY and CDR2 is FYNNEI. The CDR3 region is CASSELFTGEQFF. In nucleotides, the CDR3 is TGTGCCAGCAGTGAATTGTTCACCGGGGAGCAGTTCTTC. Full variable domain (remainder filled in from reference TRBV2 and TRBJ2-1): EPEVTQTPSHQVTQMGQEVILRCVPISNHLYFYWYRQILGQKVEFLVSFYNNEISEKSEIFDDQFSVERPDGSNFTLKIRSTKLEDSAMYFCASSELFTGEQFFGPGTRLTVL.

At least ten counts were recorded for this clonotype. The chain couples TRBV2 to TRBJ1-1; D ambiguous. V lost 3 bases, J lost 8 bases, and 7 bases lay in between. Looked up from germline, CDR1 is SNHLY and CDR2 is FYNNEI. This CDR3 region has 11 residues. The CDR3 spells CASSDTAEAFF. DNA of the CDR3: TGTGCCAGCAGTGATACAGCAGAAGCTTTCTTT.